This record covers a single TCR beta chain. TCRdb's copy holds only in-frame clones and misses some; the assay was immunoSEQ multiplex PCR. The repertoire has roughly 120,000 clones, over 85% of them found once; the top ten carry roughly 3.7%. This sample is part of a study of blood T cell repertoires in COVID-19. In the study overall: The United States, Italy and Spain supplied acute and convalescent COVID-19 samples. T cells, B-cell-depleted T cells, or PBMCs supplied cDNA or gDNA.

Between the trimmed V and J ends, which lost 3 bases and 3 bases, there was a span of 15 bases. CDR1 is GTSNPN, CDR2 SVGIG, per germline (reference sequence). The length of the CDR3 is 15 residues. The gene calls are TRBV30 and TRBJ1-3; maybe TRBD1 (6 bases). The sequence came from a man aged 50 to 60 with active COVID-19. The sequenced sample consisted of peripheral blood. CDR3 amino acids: CAWSLDGTFGNTIYF. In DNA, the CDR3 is TGTGCCTGGAGCTTAGACGGGACATTTGGAAACACCATATATTTT.